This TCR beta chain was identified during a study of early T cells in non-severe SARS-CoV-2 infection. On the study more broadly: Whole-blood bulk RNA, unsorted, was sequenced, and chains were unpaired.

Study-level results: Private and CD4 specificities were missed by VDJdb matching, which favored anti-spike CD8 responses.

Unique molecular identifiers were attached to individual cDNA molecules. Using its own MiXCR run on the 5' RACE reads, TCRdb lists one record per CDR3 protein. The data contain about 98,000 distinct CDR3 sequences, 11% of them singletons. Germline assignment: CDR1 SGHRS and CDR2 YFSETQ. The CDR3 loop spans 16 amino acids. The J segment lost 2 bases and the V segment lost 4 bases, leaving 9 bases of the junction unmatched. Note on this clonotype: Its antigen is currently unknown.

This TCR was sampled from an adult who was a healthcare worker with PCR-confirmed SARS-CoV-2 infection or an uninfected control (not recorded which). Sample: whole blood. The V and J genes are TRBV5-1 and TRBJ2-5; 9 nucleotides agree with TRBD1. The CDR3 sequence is CASSVGPGQGQETQYF. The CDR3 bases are TGCGCCAGCAGCGTAGGACCGGGACAGGGACAAGAGACCCAGTACTTC.